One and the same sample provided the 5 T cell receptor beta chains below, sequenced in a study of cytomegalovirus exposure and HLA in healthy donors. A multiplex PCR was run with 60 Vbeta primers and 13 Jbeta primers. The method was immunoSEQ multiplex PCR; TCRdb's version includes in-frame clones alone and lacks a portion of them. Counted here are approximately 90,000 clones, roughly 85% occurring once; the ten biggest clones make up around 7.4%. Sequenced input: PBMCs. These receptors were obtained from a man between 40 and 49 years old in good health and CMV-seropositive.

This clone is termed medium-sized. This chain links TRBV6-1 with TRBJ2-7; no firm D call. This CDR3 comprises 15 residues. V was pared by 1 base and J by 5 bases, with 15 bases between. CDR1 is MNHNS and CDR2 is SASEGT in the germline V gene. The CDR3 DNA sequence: TGTGCCAGCAGTGAAGTAGTCGGAGCCTTCCACGAGCAGTACTTC. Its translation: CASSEVVGAFHEQYF.

CDR3 protein: CASSPGPVNTEAFF. The CDR3 DNA follows: TGTGCCAGCAGCCCAGGGCCAGTGAACACTGAAGCTTTCTTT. This chain uses TRBV7-3 with TRBJ1-1; a weak D match, TRBD1 (5 bases). Looked up from germline, CDR1 is SGHTA and CDR2 is FQGTGA. V was pared by 5 bases and J by 0 bases, with 10 bases between. The CDR3 contains 14 residues.

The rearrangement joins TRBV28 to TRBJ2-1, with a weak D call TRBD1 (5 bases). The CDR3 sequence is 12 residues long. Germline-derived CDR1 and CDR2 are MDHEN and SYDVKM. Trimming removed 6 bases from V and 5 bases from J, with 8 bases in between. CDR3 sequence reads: CASRPTDNEQFF. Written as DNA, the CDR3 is TGTGCCAGCAGACCGACAGACAATGAGCAGTTCTTC.

The CDR3 region is CASSLSPTGVGEQYF. The CDR3 nucleotides are TGTGCCAGCAGCTTAAGCCCGACAGGGGTAGGTGAGCAGTACTTC. V is TRBV7-3 and J is TRBJ2-7; 8 nucleotides agree with TRBD1. Trimming took 1 base from V and 7 from J; bases not matched to a gene: 9. Germline-derived CDR1 and CDR2 are SGHTA and FQGTGA. This CDR3 has 15 amino acids. The variable domain in full, with the rest retrieved from reference TRBV7-3 and TRBJ2-7, is GAGVSQTPSNKVTEKGKYVELRCDPISGHTALYWYRQSLGQGPEFLIYFQGTGAADDSGLPNDRFFAVRPEGSVSTLKIQRTERGDSAVYLCASSLSPTGVGEQYFGPGTRLTVT.

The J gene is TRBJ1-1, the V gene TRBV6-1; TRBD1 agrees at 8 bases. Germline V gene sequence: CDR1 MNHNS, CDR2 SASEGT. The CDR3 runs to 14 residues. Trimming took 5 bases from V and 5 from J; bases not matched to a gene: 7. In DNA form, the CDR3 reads TGTGCCAGCAGTCCTCGGACAGGGCAGACTGAAGCTTTCTTT. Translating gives CASSPRTGQTEAFF.